This T cell receptor beta chain was sequenced in a study of T cell repertoires in cytomegalovirus infection. Study-level information: CMV epitopes used comprised recently identified HLA-C-restricted ones and well-studied HLA-B-restricted ones. CMV infection together with matching HLA type was indicated by public TCR beta signatures.

TCRdb itself ran the reads through MiXCR, one entry per CDR3 protein. The sample consists of approximately 990,000 distinct CDR3 sequences, approximately 30% of them appearing once. About this clonotype itself: What it recognizes is unknown.

The CDR3 extends over 14 amino acids. Looked up from germline, CDR1 is MNHEY and CDR2 is SVGAGI. Deletions cut 0 bases from V and 1 base from J, with 3 bases between. General study results and limits: Adding up the frequency of public TCR beta families identified people who carried CMV plus the relevant HLA. Across the ex vivo response, the dominant clonotypes were HLA-C-restricted CMV-specific TCR beta clonotypes.

The chain is built from TRBV6-5 and TRBJ2-2; D remains ambiguous. This TCR derives from a human donor in good health (CMV status not recorded). Some clones in this sample may be carry-over from other donors' samples. This specimen was cultured CD8+ T cells from PBMCs, taken from culture after CMV antigen stimulation. CDR3 protein: CASSYSQNTGELFF. CDR3 DNA sequence: TGTGCCAGCAGTTACTCTCAGAACACCGGGGAGCTGTTTTTT.